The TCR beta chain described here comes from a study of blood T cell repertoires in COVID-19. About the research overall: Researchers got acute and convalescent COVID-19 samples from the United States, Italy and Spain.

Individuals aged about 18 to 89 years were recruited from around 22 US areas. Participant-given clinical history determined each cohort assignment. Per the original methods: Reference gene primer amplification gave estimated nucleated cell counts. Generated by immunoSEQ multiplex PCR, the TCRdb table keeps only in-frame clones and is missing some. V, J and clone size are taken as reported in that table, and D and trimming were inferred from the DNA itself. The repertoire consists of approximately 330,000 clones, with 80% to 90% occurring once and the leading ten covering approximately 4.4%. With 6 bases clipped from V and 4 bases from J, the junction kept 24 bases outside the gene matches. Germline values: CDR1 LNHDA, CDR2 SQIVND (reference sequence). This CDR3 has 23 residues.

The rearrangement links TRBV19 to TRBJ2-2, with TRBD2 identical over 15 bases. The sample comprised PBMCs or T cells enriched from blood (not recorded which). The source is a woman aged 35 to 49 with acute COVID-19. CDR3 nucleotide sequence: TGTGCCAGTAGCCGGAGGCTGAGGACTAGCGGGAGGGCCGGGTCGGGTATCACCGGGGAGCTGTTTTTT. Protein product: CASSRRLRTSGRAGSGITGELFF.